This T cell receptor beta chain was captured in a study of human T cells and chemical hapten exposure. Study-level information: Upper inner arm skin measuring approximately 2 cm by approximately 2 cm received 2% DPC for sensitization.

The sample holds a few counts of this clonotype. The antigen is undetermined. Authors' analysis steps: Counting gave a median of approximately 96,000 TCRs per sample, with values ranging from roughly 20,000 to 700,000. Each CDR3 protein gets one entry after TCRdb re-called the RACE reads with MiXCR. The V and J calls were determined by TCRdb, not by the authors. The sample yields some 81,000 distinct CDR3 sequences, around 7.8% seen once. As to time point: patch test 1, 2 weeks after DPC sensitization. The treatment: therapeutic diphenylcyclopropenone sensitization with weekly scalp DPC. This CDR3 is 15 amino acids long. CDR1 is SQVTM and CDR2 is ANQGSEA in the germline V gene. V lost 4 bases and J lost 3, with 18 bases in between. Broader study findings: Large CDR3 similarity clusters arose significantly more often from expanded TCRs than from controls.

The sequence was obtained from a woman aged 25-40 years with alopecia areata. Some clones in this sample may be carry-over from other donors' samples. Sequenced here: whole blood, sampled in connection with sensitization to the hapten diphenylcyclopropenone (DPC). This chain uses TRBV29-1 with TRBJ1-2; TRBD1 might be the D (5 bases). CDR3 region: CSVAGRAADYYGYTF. The CDR3 coding sequence is TGCAGCGTTGCGGGCAGGGCCGCCGACTACTATGGCTACACCTTC.